This TCR beta chain was observed in a study of T cells expressing NK-cell markers. Background on the study: It was sorted CD3+CD56+NKG2C+, CD3+CD56+NKG2C- and CD3+CD56-NKG2C+ T cells that supplied the TCR beta repertoires.

As to this clonotype: As yet, its antigen is unknown.

Study observations and caveats: What remained unclear was the HCMV specificity of expanded NKG2C+ T cell clones. Over 5 donors had dominant NKG2C+ clonotypes that comprised about 1.0-8% of their CD8+ T cells.

Following a re-call of the 5' RACE reads, TCRdb has one entry per CDR3 protein and lacks DNA. This sample's table reports about 390,000 distinct CDR3 sequences. The CDR3 runs 14 residues. V usage is TRBV12-3 or TRBV12-4 and J usage is TRBJ1-6; the D call of TRBD1 rests on TCRdb alone, since no DNA is present to check it. Sequenced: blood T cells: a sorted CD56 or NKG2C T cell subset, CD4+ or CD8+ T cells, or bulk PBMC T cells (not recorded which). This TCR was recovered from a woman aged 50 to 60 in good health. The CDR3 sequence: CASSLETGVSPLHF.